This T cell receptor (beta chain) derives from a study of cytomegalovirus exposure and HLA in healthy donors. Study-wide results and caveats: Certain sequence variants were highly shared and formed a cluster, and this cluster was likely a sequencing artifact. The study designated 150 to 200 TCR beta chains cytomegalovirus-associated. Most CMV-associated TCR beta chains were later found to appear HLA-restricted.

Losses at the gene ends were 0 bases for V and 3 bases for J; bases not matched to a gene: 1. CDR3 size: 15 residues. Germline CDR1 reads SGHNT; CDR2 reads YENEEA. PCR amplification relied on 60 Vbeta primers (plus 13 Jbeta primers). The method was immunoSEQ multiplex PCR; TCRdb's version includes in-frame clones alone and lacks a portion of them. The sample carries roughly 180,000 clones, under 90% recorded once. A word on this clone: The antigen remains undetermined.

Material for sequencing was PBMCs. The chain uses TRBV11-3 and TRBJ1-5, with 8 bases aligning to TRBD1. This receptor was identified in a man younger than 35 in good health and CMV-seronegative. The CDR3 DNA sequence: TGTGCCAGCAGCTTAGAGGACAGGGACAATCAGCCCCAGCATTTT. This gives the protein CASSLEDRDNQPQHF.